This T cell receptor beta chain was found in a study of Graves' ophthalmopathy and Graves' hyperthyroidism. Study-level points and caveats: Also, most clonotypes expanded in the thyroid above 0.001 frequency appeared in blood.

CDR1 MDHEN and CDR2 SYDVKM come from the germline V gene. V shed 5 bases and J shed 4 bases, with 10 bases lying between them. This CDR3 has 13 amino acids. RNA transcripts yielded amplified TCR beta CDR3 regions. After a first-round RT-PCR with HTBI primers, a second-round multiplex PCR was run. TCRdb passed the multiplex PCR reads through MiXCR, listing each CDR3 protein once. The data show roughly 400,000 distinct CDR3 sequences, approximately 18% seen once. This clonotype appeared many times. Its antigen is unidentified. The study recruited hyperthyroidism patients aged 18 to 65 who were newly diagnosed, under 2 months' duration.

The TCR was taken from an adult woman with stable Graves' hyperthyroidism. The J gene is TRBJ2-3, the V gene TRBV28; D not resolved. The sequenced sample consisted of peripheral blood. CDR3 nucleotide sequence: TGTGCCAGCAGTCCCACTTTAGCAGATACGCAGTATTTT. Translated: CASSPTLADTQYF.